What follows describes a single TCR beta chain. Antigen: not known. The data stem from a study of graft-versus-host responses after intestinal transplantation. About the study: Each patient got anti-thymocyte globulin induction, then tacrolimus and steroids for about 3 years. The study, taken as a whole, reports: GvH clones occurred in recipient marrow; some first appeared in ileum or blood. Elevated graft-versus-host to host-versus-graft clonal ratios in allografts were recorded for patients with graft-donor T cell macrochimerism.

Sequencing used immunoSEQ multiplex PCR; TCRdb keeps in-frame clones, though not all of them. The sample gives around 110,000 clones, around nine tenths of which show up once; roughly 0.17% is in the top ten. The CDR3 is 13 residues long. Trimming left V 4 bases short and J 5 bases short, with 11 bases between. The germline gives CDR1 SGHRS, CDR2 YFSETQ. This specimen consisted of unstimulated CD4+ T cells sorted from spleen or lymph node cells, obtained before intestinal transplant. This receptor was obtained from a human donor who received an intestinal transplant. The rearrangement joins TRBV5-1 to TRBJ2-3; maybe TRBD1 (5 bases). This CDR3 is CASSTLTGDTQYF. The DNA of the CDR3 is TGCGCCAGCAGCACGCTCACAGGAGATACGCAGTATTTT. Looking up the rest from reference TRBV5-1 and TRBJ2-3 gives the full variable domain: KAGVTQTPRYLIKTRGQQVTLSCSPISGHRSVSWYQQTPGQGLQFLFEYFSETQRNKGNFPGRFSGRQFSNSRSEMNVSTLELGDSALYLCASSTLTGDTQYFGPGTRLTVL.